Shown below are 26 T cell receptor beta chains from a single sample sequenced in a study of spatial heterogeneity in lung cancer. Documented time point: sample taken at primary tumor resection. TCRdb re-called the 5' RACE reads with MiXCR, one entry per CDR3 protein. This sample yields 60,000 to 90,000 distinct CDR3 sequences, of which about 7.8% are seen a single time; roughly 7% belongs to the top ten. Sequenced here: PBMCs, sampled at surgery. These receptors all stem from a male donor with early-stage non-small cell lung cancer.

The chain is built from TRBV5-4 and TRBJ2-7; D unclear. CDR3 length equals 11 residues. In germline, CDR1 is SGHNT, CDR2 YYREEE (reference sequence). Trimming removed 1 base at V and 5 bases at J, with 4 bases between. Here the CDR3 reads CASSLLDEQYF. CDR3 nucleotides: TGTGCCAGCAGCTTGCTAGACGAGCAGTACTTC.

In this sample, this clonotype turned up a few times. This rearrangement joins TRBV9 to TRBJ1-4; 7 positions match TRBD1. The junction had 9 bases not matched to a gene; V was cut back by 0 bases and J by 4 bases. The CDR3 is 17 amino acids. Per germline, CDR1 SGDLS and CDR2 YYNGEE. In DNA form, the CDR3 reads TGTGCCAGCAGCGTAGGACCCGGGGGACAGCATAATGAAAAACTGTTTTTT. It is translated as CASSVGPGGQHNEKLFF. The full variable domain, with the rest looked up from reference TRBV9 and TRBJ1-4, is DSGVTQTPKHLITATGQRVTLRCSPRSGDLSVYWYQQSLDQGLQFLIQYYNGEERAKGNILERFSAQQFPDLHSELNLSSLELGDSALYFCASSVGPGGQHNEKLFFGSGTQLSVL.

This clonotype was counted many times. The rearrangement joins TRBV7-9 to TRBJ2-3; D remains ambiguous. CDR3 length: 15 residues. Deletions cut 5 bases from V and 2 bases from J, with 14 bases between. Germline V gene sequence: CDR1 SEHNR, CDR2 FQNEAQ (reference sequence). The CDR3 sequence: CASSPVVLYTDTQYF. The CDR3 DNA is TGTGCCAGCAGCCCGGTAGTCTTGTACACAGATACGCAGTATTTT.

V usage is TRBV2 and J usage is TRBJ2-7, with a possible D match to TRBD2 (6 bases). Germline V gene data show CDR1 as SNHLY and CDR2 as FYNNEI. This CDR3 spans 14 amino acids. Trimming took off 3 bases at V and 6 bases at J, with 15 bases between the two ends. CDR3 nucleotide sequence: TGTGCCAGCAGTGAGTTCCGGCAGGGAGGCGAGCAGTACTTC. Amino acids: CASSEFRQGGEQYF.

The chain uses TRBV20-1 and TRBJ2-5; 15 nucleotides align to TRBD2. J lost 5 bases, V lost 5 bases, and 9 bases had no gene match. The CDR3 is made up of 16 amino acids. The germline V gene encodes CDR1 DFQATT and CDR2 SNEGSKA (reference sequence). CDR3 DNA: TGCAGTGCTGGGGGACTAGCGGGAGGTGTCGGGGAGACCCAGTACTTC. Its protein is CSAGGLAGGVGETQYF.

This clonotype was found a few times. The CDR3 DNA reads TGCGCCAGCAGCCTGGGGACCCAAAACTATGGCTACACCTTC. Amino acid sequence: CASSLGTQNYGYTF. The chain recombines TRBV5-1 with TRBJ1-2, with D possibly being TRBD1 (5 bases). In germline, CDR1 is SGHRS, CDR2 YFSETQ. This CDR3 is built from 14 residues. V lost 4 bases and J lost 2, with 12 bases in between.

This clonotype was seen ten or more times. The J gene is TRBJ2-5, the V gene TRBV20-1; 7 bases align to TRBD1. V lost 3 bases, J lost 2 bases, and 3 bases stayed unmatched. CDR1 is DFQATT and CDR2 is SNEGSKA in the germline V gene (reference sequence). The CDR3 extends over 13 amino acids. CDR3 amino acids: CSARGTDQETQYF. CDR3 DNA sequence: TGCAGTGCTAGGGGGACAGATCAAGAGACCCAGTACTTC.

This clonotype has at least ten counts. V gene TRBV7-9 combines with J gene TRBJ2-1; unclear D gene. Germline V gene lookup returns CDR1 SEHNR and CDR2 FQNEAQ (reference sequence). This CDR3 spans 14 amino acids. V lost 6 bases and J lost 0, with 9 bases in between. The CDR3 protein is CASRGSSSYNEQFF. CDR3 nucleotides: TGTGCCAGCAGGGGGTCGAGCTCCTACAATGAGCAGTTCTTC. The full variable domain, in which reference TRBV7-9 and TRBJ2-1 provide the parts outside the CDR3, is DTGVSQNPRHKITKRGQNVTFRCDPISEHNRLYWYRQTLGQGPEFLTYFQNEAQLEKSRLLSDRFSAERPKGSFSTLEIQRTEQGDSAMYLCASRGSSSYNEQFFGPGTRLTVL.

This clonotype was seen at least ten times. This chain links TRBV29-1 with TRBJ1-1; 7 nucleotides agree with TRBD1. The length of the CDR3 is 13 residues. V trimming: 4 bases; J trimming: 0 bases; junction bases outside the gene matches: 2. Germline V gene data show CDR1 as SQVTM and CDR2 as ANQGSEA. CDR3 residues: CSVVGQVNTEAFF. The DNA for the CDR3 is TGCAGCGTTGTCGGACAGGTGAACACTGAAGCTTTCTTT. Full variable domain (outside the CDR3, taken from reference TRBV29-1 and TRBJ1-1): SAVISQKPSRDICQRGTSLTIQCQVDSQVTMMFWYRQQPGQSLTLIATANQGSEATYESGFVIDKFPISRPNLTFSTLTVSNMSPEDSSIYLCSVVGQVNTEAFFGQGTRLTVV.

As to this clonotype: The CDR3 end shows no conserved phenylalanine or tryptophan, and so a read error is likely. The chain uses TRBV7-9 and TRBJ1-1; 8 nucleotides line up with TRBD1. The CDR3 covers 14 residues. V trimming: 6 bases; J trimming: 4 bases; junction bases outside the gene matches: 7. CDR1 and CDR2 (germline): SEHNR, FQNEAQ (reference sequence). The CDR3 coding sequence is TGTGCCAGCAGTCTGACAGGGGAGGTCACTGAAGCTTTCTCT. Amino acid sequence: CASSLTGEVTEAFS.

This clonotype was counted only a few times. The chain carries TRBV7-2 and TRBJ1-1; D call uncertain. The CDR3 sequence is 14 residues long. Trimming pared 2 bases from V and 4 bases from J, leaving 11 bases between. Germline loops: CDR1 SGHTA, CDR2 FQGNSA. CDR3 DNA sequence: TGTGCCAGCAGCTTATATGCGGGAGGCACTGAAGCTTTCTTT. Residues: CASSLYAGGTEAFF. Together with reference TRBV7-2 and TRBJ1-1, the CDR3 gives the full variable domain: GAGVSQSPSNKVTEKGKDVELRCDPISGHTALYWYRQSLGQGLEFLIYFQGNSAPDKSGLPSDRFSAERTGGSVSTLTIQRTQQEDSAVYLCASSLYAGGTEAFFGQGTRLTVV.

In its sample, this clonotype was seen a few times. The rearrangement joins TRBV6-6 to TRBJ2-5; the D is unclear. The V end was cut by 0 bases, the J end by 4 bases, with 6 bases between. The germline CDR1 and CDR2 sequences are MNHNY and SVGAGI (reference sequence). The CDR3 runs to 13 residues. The CDR3: CASSYSEVETQYF. As DNA, the CDR3 is TGTGCCAGCAGTTACTCGGAAGTAGAGACCCAGTACTTC.

This clonotype appeared many times. This sequence joins TRBV19 and TRBJ1-5; no clear D gene. The germline V gene has CDR1 LNHDA and CDR2 SQIVND (reference sequence). V dropped 6 bases and J dropped 1 base, with 7 bases sitting between them. The CDR3 extends over 13 amino acids. In DNA, the CDR3 is TGTGCCAGTAGCCAGCGGAGCAATCAGCCCCAGCATTTT. This translates into CASSQRSNQPQHF. Complete variable domain (other parts from reference TRBV19 and TRBJ1-5): DGGITQSPKYLFRKEGQNVTLSCEQNLNHDAMYWYRQDPGQGLRLIYYSQIVNDFQKGDIAEGYSVSREKKESFPLTVTSAQKNPTAFYLCASSQRSNQPQHFGDGTRLSIL.

This clonotype was counted only a few times. The rearrangement joins TRBV5-5 to TRBJ2-7; 13 bases fit TRBD2. The length of the CDR3 is 17 residues. The junction had 10 bases not matched to a gene; V was cut back by 4 bases and J by 3 bases. The germline V gene has CDR1 SGHKS and CDR2 YYEKEE (reference sequence). The DNA for the CDR3 is TGTGCCAGCAGCCCGGGACTAGCGGGAACCTTCGGCTACGAGCAGTACTTC. Amino acids: CASSPGLAGTFGYEQYF. Full variable domain (remainder filled in from reference TRBV5-5 and TRBJ2-7): DAGVTQSPTHLIKTRGQQVTLRCSPISGHKSVSWYQQVLGQGPQFIFQYYEKEERGRGNFPDRFSARQFPNYSSELNVNALLLGDSALYLCASSPGLAGTFGYEQYFGPGTRLTVT.

The chain is built from TRBV24-1 and TRBJ2-1; a weak D match, TRBD2 (5 bases). V lost 9 bases to trimming and J lost 3 bases, with 8 bases between them. Germline V lookup: CDR1 KGHDR, CDR2 SFDVKD. The CDR3 consists of 12 residues. This chain's CDR3 is CATQSGYNEQFF. The CDR3 nucleotides are TGTGCCACCCAAAGCGGCTACAATGAGCAGTTCTTC.

This clonotype has a handful of counts. This chain joins TRBV27 and TRBJ2-7, with 12 bases matching TRBD2. The V gene end was trimmed by 5 bases and the J gene end by 5 bases; junction bases not matched to a gene: 7. This CDR3 spans 15 amino acids. CDR1 and CDR2 from the germline V gene are MNHEY and SMNVEV (reference sequence). CDR3 bases: TGTGCCAGCAGTCGCTGGACTAGCGGGATCGACGAGCAGTACTTC. It specifies CASSRWTSGIDEQYF.

The chain combines TRBV6-5 with TRBJ2-6; D not certain. V gave up 0 bases and J gave up 2 bases, with 11 bases separating them. Looked up from germline, CDR1 is MNHEY and CDR2 is SVGAGI. This CDR3 region has 17 residues. The CDR3 sequence: CASSYSSVDTGANVLTF. The DNA of the CDR3 is TGTGCCAGCAGTTACTCGAGTGTCGACACTGGGGCCAACGTCCTGACTTTC.

This clonotype was picked up a small number of times. DNA for the CDR3: TGTGCCAGCAGTTACACAGCCGCCGGTTCTGGCTACACCTTC. Protein: CASSYTAAGSGYTF. V and J are TRBV6-5 and TRBJ1-2; D unclear. The ends were cut back, 2 bases at V and 7 bases at J, with 14 bases in the middle. The CDR3 spans 14 residues. Looked up from germline, CDR1 is MNHEY and CDR2 is SVGAGI.

The chain joins TRBV7-9 to TRBJ1-5, with D maybe TRBD1 (5 bases). This CDR3 region has 15 residues. Trimming shortened V by 5 bases and J by 3 bases, and 14 bases separated the two germline ends. CDR1 SEHNR and CDR2 FQNEAQ come from the germline V gene (reference sequence). Here the CDR3 DNA reads TGTGCCAGCAGCGCGATGACAGAAACCAATCAGCCCCAGCATTTT. This codes for CASSAMTETNQPQHF. Full variable domain (outside the CDR3, taken from reference TRBV7-9 and TRBJ1-5): DTGVSQNPRHKITKRGQNVTFRCDPISEHNRLYWYRQTLGQGPEFLTYFQNEAQLEKSRLLSDRFSAERPKGSFSTLEIQRTEQGDSAMYLCASSAMTETNQPQHFGDGTRLSIL.

This clonotype was counted at least ten times. V gene TRBV10-3 combines with J gene TRBJ1-4; no definite D call. This CDR3 region has 16 residues. V shed 2 bases and J shed 8 bases, with 18 bases lying between them. Germline V gene data show CDR1 as ENHRY and CDR2 as SYGVKD. CDR3 in amino acids: CAISETREGEVEKLFF. The CDR3 bases are TGTGCCATCAGTGAGACCCGGGAGGGAGAGGTCGAAAAACTGTTTTTT.

This clonotype was observed at least ten times. This chain links TRBV27 with TRBJ1-2, with D perhaps matching TRBD1 (5 bases). The CDR3 is 15 amino acids. The V gene lost 4 bases and the J gene lost 8 bases, with 20 bases spanning the gap. Per the germline V gene, CDR1 is MNHEY and CDR2 is SMNVEV (reference sequence). This chain's CDR3 is CASSSALQGFYGYTF. CDR3 nucleotide sequence: TGTGCCAGCAGTTCCGCCCTGCAGGGCTTTTACGGCTACACCTTC.

Many counts were recorded for this clonotype. The J gene is TRBJ1-3, the V gene TRBV4-2, with D perhaps matching TRBD1 (6 bases). The CDR3 contains 16 residues. V was cut by 0 bases and J by 2 bases, with 11 bases left in between. Germline-derived CDR1 and CDR2 are LGHNA and YNFKEQ. The CDR3 spells CASSQEAGAAGNTIYF. DNA of the CDR3: TGTGCCAGCAGCCAAGAGGCAGGGGCGGCTGGAAACACCATATATTTT.

In its sample, this clonotype was seen a few times. The DNA of the CDR3 is TGCAGTGCTAGACCCTCTCAGGACAGGAAAGAGACCCAGTACTTC. This sequence encodes CSARPSQDRKETQYF. The chain links TRBV20-1 to TRBJ2-5, with 7 bases lining up with TRBD1. The germline V gene encodes CDR1 DFQATT and CDR2 SNEGSKA (reference sequence). The trim removed 2 bases at V and 3 bases at J, leaving 9 bases unmatched. The CDR3 has 15 amino acids.

This clonotype was observed many times. This chain uses TRBV4-1 with TRBJ2-3; the D is unclear. The V gene's germline CDR1 is MGHRA and CDR2 YSYEKL. The V gene lost 0 bases and the J gene lost 3 bases, with 1 base spanning the gap. The CDR3 spans 12 residues. In DNA, the CDR3 is TGCGCCAGCAGCCAAGATACAGATACGCAGTATTTT. This gives the protein CASSQDTDTQYF.

This chain links TRBV2 with TRBJ2-7; D remains unclear. Germline CDR1 SNHLY, CDR2 FYNNEI. With 4 bases removed from V and 2 bases from J, the gap between germline ends came to 6 bases. The CDR3 is 12 amino acids. The CDR3 is CASSALTYEQYF. DNA for the CDR3: TGTGCCAGCAGTGCCCTTACCTACGAGCAGTACTTC.

This clonotype was recorded at least ten times. The chain joins TRBV7-6 to TRBJ1-5; 9 bases are shared with TRBD1. CDR1 and CDR2 from the germline V gene are SGHVS and FNYEAQ. The trim removed 5 bases at V and 5 bases at J, leaving 4 bases unmatched. The CDR3 runs to 14 residues. Here the CDR3 reads CASSGGQGDQPQHF. The DNA for the CDR3 is TGTGCCAGCAGCGGGGGACAGGGAGATCAGCCCCAGCATTTT.